These 24 T cell receptor beta chains originate from one sample sequenced in a study of regulatory T cells in long-lasting Graves disease (dated by TCRdb to about 2021). Library method: multiplex PCR. TCRdb records Illumina HiSeq 4000 as the sequencer. iRepertoire HTBI primers and Arm-PCR amplification of CDR3 regions were used to construct TCR beta libraries. TCRdb handled the public reads itself, with Q25 trimming in fastp and clone calling in MiXCR, and kept productive beta chains. Each CDR3 protein gets just one entry, which takes the most common genes and DNA from the rows behind it. A total of more than 400,000 distinct CDR3 sequences appear in this sample, 16% of them only once. The ten biggest clones cover 12% of the sample. The sample's time point label, in plain terms: newly diagnosed GD, antithyroid drugs for less than 3 months. For both TCR sequencing and RNA sequencing, RNA was extracted from PBMCs using TRIzol.

The same sample was also used in a study of T cells in Graves' hyperthyroidism and ophthalmopathy.

Here the sequenced sample was peripheral blood mononuclear cells (PBMCs), taken at new diagnosis, from a patient treated with antithyroid drugs. The receptors were sampled from a man between 40 and 49 years old with Graves disease. Donor details come from another sample of the same person, matched by shared clones.

This clonotype was seen repeatedly, ten times or more. V gene TRBV7-6 combines with J gene TRBJ2-3; the match to TRBD2 covers 10 bases. Looked up from germline, CDR1 is SGHVS and CDR2 is FNYEAQ. The CDR3 totals 16 residues. J gave up 3 bases and V 5 bases, and 8 bases lay outside the gene matches. The CDR3 DNA reads as TGTGCCAGCAGCCGACTTAGCGGGAGGCCGACAGATACGCAGTATTTT. Its translation is CASSRLSGRPTDTQYF.

In its sample, this clonotype was seen many times. The V gene is TRBV30, the J gene TRBJ2-7; TRBD1 aligns across 9 bases. Germline-derived CDR1 and CDR2 are GTSNPN and SVGIG (reference sequence). With 0 bases clipped from V and 9 bases from J, the junction kept 3 bases outside the gene matches. The CDR3 sequence is 12 residues long. The CDR3 loop is CAWSVSGQGQYF. The CDR3, as DNA: TGTGCCTGGAGTGTGTCGGGACAGGGGCAGTACTTC.

The gene calls are TRBV5-1 and TRBJ1-4; D uncertain. The CDR3 has 16 amino acids. The V end was cut by 2 bases, the J end by 1 base, with 12 bases between. CDR1 and CDR2 (germline): SGHRS, YFSETQ. In DNA form, the CDR3 reads TGCGCCAGCAGCTTAGGGCAGCGGCAAACTAATGAAAAACTGTTTTTT. Its translation is CASSLGQRQTNEKLFF.

This clonotype was observed a handful of times. An end of the junction differs from the germline gene, which may be a read error. The V and J genes are TRBV3-1 and TRBJ2-1; no definite D call. From germline, CDR1 is LGHDT and CDR2 YNNKEL (reference sequence). The CDR3 totals 11 residues. DNA of the CDR3: TGTGCCAGCAGCCTCGATAATGAGCAGCTCTTC. This gives the protein CASSLDNEQLF.

This clonotype was observed at least ten times. The CDR3 sequence: CSARDIAGVYEQYF. CDR3 nucleotides: TGCAGTGCTAGAGATATAGCGGGAGTCTACGAGCAGTACTTC. The chain carries TRBV20-1 and TRBJ2-7; TRBD2 matches at 9 bases. CDR3 length equals 14 residues. Germline V CDR1 and CDR2: DFQATT, SNEGSKA (reference sequence). V was pared by 0 bases and J by 3 bases, with 3 bases of the junction left unmatched.

This clonotype was observed a handful of times. The DNA of the CDR3 is TGCGCCAGCAGCTTGAGTACGGACAGGGGCGATGAGCAGTTCTTC. Translation: CASSLSTDRGDEQFF. The V and J genes are TRBV5-1 and TRBJ2-1; 9 bases are shared with TRBD1. Germline values: CDR1 SGHRS, CDR2 YFSETQ. The CDR3 contains 15 residues. With 1 base clipped from V and 8 bases from J, the junction kept 7 bases outside the gene matches.

This clonotype came up a few times. The chain recombines TRBV30 with TRBJ2-7; maybe TRBD2 (7 bases). The CDR3 sequence is 12 residues long. Trimming pared 5 bases from V and 6 bases from J, leaving 14 bases between. Germline CDR1 GTSNPN, CDR2 SVGIG (reference sequence). The CDR3 nucleotides read TGTGCCTGGGACGGGGGGCCCGGCGAGCAGTACTTC. Translation gives CAWDGGPGEQYF.

The CDR3, as DNA: TGCAGCGTAGAATCAGGGATTGGCTATGGCTACACCTTC. It encodes CSVESGIGYGYTF. This chain links TRBV29-1 with TRBJ1-2; weak D call: TRBD1 (5 bases). The length of the CDR3 is 13 residues. Trimming cost V 6 bases and J 4 bases, with 15 bases left between them. Germline assignment: CDR1 SQVTM and CDR2 ANQGSEA. Variable domain in full (rest from reference TRBV29-1 and TRBJ1-2): SAVISQKPSRDICQRGTSLTIQCQVDSQVTMMFWYRQQPGQSLTLIATANQGSEATYESGFVIDKFPISRPNLTFSTLTVSNMSPEDSSIYLCSVESGIGYGYTFGSGTRLTVV.

The table lists this clonotype with many counts. V and J are TRBV28 and TRBJ2-7; no firm D call. Germline assignment: CDR1 MDHEN and CDR2 SYDVKM. V lost 7 bases and J 2 bases, leaving 18 bases between the germline ends. The CDR3 extends over 15 amino acids. CDR3 DNA: TGTGCCAGCACCTTCACAGCCACAATTACCTACGAGCAGTACTTC. This sequence encodes CASTFTATITYEQYF.

The chain couples TRBV7-9 to TRBJ2-4; D ambiguous. The length of the CDR3 is 19 residues. Between the trimmed V and J ends, which lost 5 bases and 1 base, there was a span of 24 bases. Germline V gene lookup returns CDR1 SEHNR and CDR2 FQNEAQ (reference sequence). The chain's CDR3 is CASSPPLWVGEMAKNIQYF. DNA for the CDR3: TGTGCCAGCAGCCCTCCGCTGTGGGTGGGTGAGATGGCCAAAAACATTCAGTACTTC.

In its sample, this clonotype was seen many times. V gene TRBV2 combines with J gene TRBJ1-3; TRBD1 is a possible D gene (6 bases). Germline CDR1 reads SNHLY; CDR2 reads FYNNEI. The CDR3 runs to 15 residues. V was clipped by 6 bases and J by 0 bases, with 12 bases between them. The CDR3 DNA follows: TGTGCCAGCAGGGGGGGGGCTTTCTCTGGAAACACCATATATTTT. Translation gives CASRGGAFSGNTIYF.

Many counts were recorded for this clonotype. V is TRBV12-3 or TRBV12-4 and J is TRBJ2-1, with a tentative D call TRBD1 (6 bases). V lost 10 bases and J 7 bases, leaving 20 bases between the germline ends. The CDR3 is 14 amino acids. CDR3 sequence reads: CATAGTPNDNEQFF. The CDR3 DNA reads TGTGCCACTGCCGGGACACCAAACGATAATGAGCAGTTCTTC.

J is TRBJ2-4 and V is TRBV19; 16 bases align to TRBD2. CDR3 length: 19 residues. Per the germline V gene, CDR1 is LNHDA and CDR2 is SQIVND (reference sequence). Trimming took 9 bases from V and 9 from J; bases not matched to a gene: 20. The CDR3 DNA is TGTGCCAGCCGACCTCTTGGGACTAGCGGGAGGGATCACGAGGGCATTCAGTACTTC. As protein: CASRPLGTSGRDHEGIQYF.

This clonotype came up a few times. The chain joins TRBV12-5 to TRBJ2-4, with D possibly matching TRBD2 (5 bases). The germline V gene has CDR1 LGHNT and CDR2 FRNRAP. Between the trimmed V and J ends, which lost 5 bases and 10 bases, there was a span of 30 bases. CDR3 length: 18 amino acids. CDR3: CASGPPRAIAEPVLIQYF. In DNA, the CDR3 is TGTGCTAGTGGTCCCCCGAGGGCTATCGCGGAGCCGGTACTTATTCAGTACTTC.

This clonotype was seen ten or more times. The rearrangement links TRBV20-1 to TRBJ2-3; D is perhaps TRBD1 (5 bases). Trimming removed 1 base from V and 4 bases from J, with 9 bases in between. The CDR3 loop spans 13 amino acids. From germline, CDR1 is DFQATT and CDR2 SNEGSKA (reference sequence). CDR3 loop: CSARVRGPDTQYF. The CDR3 DNA reads as TGCAGTGCTAGAGTAAGGGGTCCAGATACGCAGTATTTT.

This clonotype was detected ten times or more. This chain uses TRBV30 with TRBJ2-7; TRBD2 is a possible D gene (6 bases). The CDR3 totals 14 residues. Germline assignment: CDR1 GTSNPN and CDR2 SVGIG (reference sequence). V dropped 3 bases and J dropped 0 bases, with 12 bases sitting between them. The DNA of the CDR3 is TGTGCCTGGAGGGGGACTCTGGTCTCCTACGAGCAGTACTTC. Residues: CAWRGTLVSYEQYF.

A few counts support this clonotype. The V and J genes are TRBV20-1 and TRBJ2-5; the D gene is possibly TRBD1 (5 bases). The CDR3 runs to 13 residues. CDR1 is DFQATT, CDR2 SNEGSKA, per germline (reference sequence). V dropped 4 bases and J dropped 0 bases, with 9 bases sitting between them. The CDR3 nucleotides are TGCAGTGCTACGACAGAGTACCAAGAGACCCAGTACTTC. Protein product: CSATTEYQETQYF.

There are many counts of this clonotype. The rearrangement uses TRBV7-3 and TRBJ1-5; 10 nucleotides agree with TRBD1. The junction had 3 bases not matched to a gene; V was cut back by 5 bases and J by 2 bases. Germline CDR1 is SGHTA and CDR2 is FQGTGA. CDR3 length equals 15 residues. The CDR3 coding sequence is TGTGCCAGCAGCCGACAGGGGGCGGGCAATCAGCCCCAGCATTTT. Translated, it gives CASSRQGAGNQPQHF.

In this sample, this clonotype turned up many times. The rearrangement uses TRBV18 and TRBJ2-5, with unresolved D. The CDR3 length is 14 residues. Germline loops: CDR1 KGHSH, CDR2 LQKENI. V was shortened by 4 bases and J by 5 bases, with 14 bases between the two germline ends. CDR3 in amino acids: CASSLRPNGETQYF. CDR3 DNA: TGTGCCAGCTCACTTCGGCCAAATGGGGAGACCCAGTACTTC.

This clonotype has at least ten counts. This chain connects TRBV2 to TRBJ1-3; D not certain. V lost 7 bases to trimming and J lost 4 bases, with 20 bases between them. CDR1 and CDR2 from the germline V gene are SNHLY and FYNNEI. CDR3 length: 16 residues. The CDR3 reads CASTMPDQKKGNTIYF. The CDR3 nucleotides read TGTGCCAGCACCATGCCGGACCAAAAGAAGGGAAACACCATATATTTT.

This clonotype appeared many times. J is TRBJ2-3 and V is TRBV15, with no clear D. This CDR3 contains 13 residues. V was clipped by 0 bases and J by 4 bases, with 5 bases between them. CDR1 is LNHNV and CDR2 is YYDKDF in the germline V gene (reference sequence). The CDR3 nucleotides read TGTGCCACCAGCAGAGATCCCCCAGATACGCAGTATTTT. Protein product: CATSRDPPDTQYF.

This clonotype was observed at least ten times. This chain joins TRBV7-9 and TRBJ2-2; D is undetermined. V was clipped by 5 bases and J by 5 bases, with 9 bases between them. This CDR3 contains 13 residues. The germline CDR1 and CDR2 sequences are SEHNR and FQNEAQ (reference sequence). The CDR3 bases are TGTGCCAGCAGCCCAGGCCGGACCGGGGAGCTGTTTTTT. It encodes CASSPGRTGELFF.

At least ten counts were recorded for this clonotype. V gene TRBV5-1 combines with J gene TRBJ2-2; no reliable D call. Germline loops: CDR1 SGHRS, CDR2 YFSETQ. Trimming removed 2 bases from V and 2 bases from J, with 13 bases in between. The CDR3 loop spans 16 amino acids. The CDR3 reads CASSLATGYNTGELFF. Written as DNA, the CDR3 is TGCGCCAGCAGCTTAGCCACCGGTTATAACACCGGGGAGCTGTTTTTT.

For this clonotype: A much larger clone sits a single nucleotide away, making a read error possible. This chain joins TRBV12-3 or TRBV12-4 and TRBJ1-1; 7 positions agree with TRBD1. Trimming removed 4 bases from V and 3 bases from J; junction bases left unmatched: 5. The CDR3 has 14 amino acids. The CDR3: CASSSGQTDTEAFF. In DNA form, the CDR3 reads TGTGCCAGCAGTTCGGGACAGACGGACACTGAAGCTTTCTTT.